The sequence of this T cell receptor beta chain was determined in a study of radiation and T cells in renal cell carcinoma. Concerning this clone: Its antigen is unidentified.

Measured with immunoSEQ multiplex PCR; TCRdb has only the in-frame clones, and not every one. This table holds some 150,000 clones, 70% to 90% found once. This CDR3 has 14 amino acids. From germline, CDR1 is MGHRA and CDR2 YSYEKL. The V gene lost 0 bases and the J gene lost 8 bases, with 13 bases spanning the gap. The time point was: blood 4 weeks post-SBRT, at nephrectomy. Treatment meaning: 15 Gy SBRT to primary tumor, nephrectomy 4 weeks later. Nephrectomy followed 15 Gy stereotactic body radiation by 4 weeks. Broader study findings: No pretreatment tumor biopsies were available for baseline clonotypes.

The rearrangement links TRBV4-1 to TRBJ1-1; D not resolved. The sample consisted of blood, taken from a patient whose treatment included radiotherapy and nephrectomy. This sequence originates from a woman between 45 and 60 years old with renal cell carcinoma. CDR3 region: CASSQDHGGVEAFF. CDR3 sequence (DNA): TGCGCCAGCAGCCAAGATCACGGAGGAGTAGAAGCTTTCTTT.